One sample yielded the 19 T cell receptor beta chains listed below, sequenced in a study of blood T cell repertoires in COVID-19. Using immunoSEQ multiplex PCR, the repertoire was profiled, and TCRdb retains in-frame clones only, with some absent. The data contain about 190,000 clones, around 80% of them singletons. Sequenced input: peripheral blood. The receptors derive from a woman older than 75 with active or convalescent COVID-19.

The chain joins TRBV10-1 to TRBJ1-1; D gene unclear. Germline values: CDR1 WNHNN, CDR2 SYGVQD (reference sequence). Trimming left V 10 bases short and J 0 bases short, with 12 bases between. The CDR3 totals 13 residues. The chain's CDR3 is CATSEQLNTEAFF. The CDR3 DNA reads TGCGCCACCTCGGAACAGCTGAACACTGAAGCTTTCTTT.

The chain is built from TRBV6-5 and TRBJ1-1; maybe TRBD1 (5 bases). Trimming left V 5 bases short and J 7 bases short, with 14 bases between. Germline CDR1 and CDR2: MNHEY and SVGAGI. The CDR3 runs 13 residues. CDR3 region: CASSPQGGLEAFF. The CDR3 coding sequence is TGTGCCAGCAGTCCTCAGGGAGGCCTTGAAGCTTTCTTT.

This chain uses TRBV5-1 with TRBJ1-2; no clear D gene. The CDR3 spans 13 residues. Trimming removed 4 bases from V and 4 bases from J, with 11 bases in between. Looked up from germline, CDR1 is SGHRS and CDR2 is YFSETQ. The CDR3 sequence is CASSLGGSYGYTF. Written as DNA, the CDR3 is TGCGCCAGCAGCCTTGGCGGGAGCTATGGCTACACCTTC. The full variable domain, completed using reference TRBV5-1 and TRBJ1-2, is KAGVTQTPRYLIKTRGQQVTLSCSPISGHRSVSWYQQTPGQGLQFLFEYFSETQRNKGNFPGRFSGRQFSNSRSEMNVSTLELGDSALYLCASSLGGSYGYTFGSGTRLTVV.

J is TRBJ1-6 and V is TRBV28; D is uncertain. The CDR3 is 13 amino acids. V lost 5 bases and J 6 bases, leaving 8 bases between the germline ends. From germline, CDR1 is MDHEN and CDR2 SYDVKM. The CDR3 spells CASSERVNSPLHF. The CDR3 DNA reads as TGTGCCAGCAGTGAACGGGTTAATTCACCCCTCCACTTT.

The chain carries TRBV6-5 and TRBJ2-7, with 10 bases matching TRBD1. The germline gives CDR1 MNHEY, CDR2 SVGAGI. V shed 4 bases and J 5 bases; nucleotides not matched to a gene: 11. The CDR3 runs to 16 residues. In DNA form, the CDR3 reads TGTGCCAGCAGTTGGAGGGGGACAGGGGCCCCTAACGAGCAGTACTTC. Its translation is CASSWRGTGAPNEQYF.

J is TRBJ1-2 and V is TRBV2; D may be TRBD1 (5 bases). Germline V CDR1 and CDR2: SNHLY, FYNNEI. This CDR3 has 14 residues. Between the trimmed V and J ends, which lost 2 bases and 6 bases, there was a span of 13 bases. The CDR3 spells CASSELGRDNGYTF. CDR3 bases: TGTGCCAGCAGTGAATTGGGCAGGGATAATGGCTACACCTTC.

This clone appeared a few times. The chain recombines TRBV9 with TRBJ2-3; the D gene is possibly TRBD1 (5 bases). Trimming removed 0 bases from V and 1 base from J, with 9 bases in between. The length of the CDR3 is 15 residues. Germline V gene data show CDR1 as SGDLS and CDR2 as YYNGEE. CDR3 nucleotide sequence: TGTGCCAGCAGCGTAGGGGGCTGGGGCACAGATACGCAGTATTTT. Its protein product is CASSVGGWGTDTQYF.

The J gene is TRBJ1-1, the V gene TRBV6-5, with a possible D match to TRBD1 (5 bases). The CDR3 sequence is 15 residues long. Germline loops: CDR1 MNHEY, CDR2 SVGAGI. V gave up 0 bases and J gave up 3 bases, with 11 bases separating them. For the CDR3, the DNA is TGTGCCAGCAGTTACTCGGGTGCAGGGTACACTGAAGCTTTCTTT. Amino acids: CASSYSGAGYTEAFF.

This clone was found once. V usage is TRBV19 and J usage is TRBJ1-5; no clear D gene. V lost 6 bases and J 1 base, leaving 7 bases between the germline ends. This CDR3 has 13 residues. Germline values: CDR1 LNHDA, CDR2 SQIVND (reference sequence). This CDR3 is CASRLQSNQPQHF. In DNA, the CDR3 is TGTGCCAGTAGGTTGCAGAGCAATCAGCCCCAGCATTTT.

The chain joins TRBV4-1 to TRBJ2-4, with D hard to call. The V end was cut by 0 bases, the J end by 1 base, with 22 bases between. The CDR3 is 20 residues long. Germline V gene data show CDR1 as MGHRA and CDR2 as YSYEKL. This CDR3 is CASSQDREGSVVSAKNIQYF. CDR3 nucleotides: TGCGCCAGCAGCCAAGATCGTGAAGGCAGCGTGGTTTCGGCCAAAAACATTCAGTACTTC.

The rearrangement links TRBV2 to TRBJ1-5; no clear D gene. The CDR3 covers 15 residues. In germline, CDR1 is SNHLY, CDR2 FYNNEI. Trimming left V 8 bases short and J 0 bases short, with 14 bases between. Here the CDR3 DNA reads TGTGCCAGCTCCCCCAGCGTCTATAGCAATCAGCCCCAGCATTTT. Protein product: CASSPSVYSNQPQHF.

This clone was seen once. V gene TRBV3-1 (or the pseudogene TRBV3-2) combines with J gene TRBJ1-1; no reliable D call. Looked up from germline, CDR1 is LGHDT and CDR2 is YNNKEL (reference sequence). The V gene lost 2 bases and the J gene lost 1 base, with 8 bases spanning the gap. The CDR3 runs to 14 residues. The CDR3 DNA is TGTGCCAGCAGCCAATCGGGATCGAACACTGAAGCTTTCTTT. The encoded protein is CASSQSGSNTEAFF.

The chain combines TRBV2 with TRBJ1-6, with D possibly TRBD1 on 6 matching bases. Trimming pared 6 bases from V and 7 bases from J, leaving 22 bases between. The length of the CDR3 is 17 residues. CDR1 is SNHLY, CDR2 FYNNEI, per germline. CDR3 sequence (DNA): TGTGCCAGCAGAGCTCCGGCTGGGGGCTGGGGGAATTCACCCCTCCACTTT. It codes for CASRAPAGGWGNSPLHF.

The chain uses TRBV28 and TRBJ1-5; D remains unclear. In germline, CDR1 is MDHEN, CDR2 SYDVKM. V lost 3 bases and J 0 bases, leaving 9 bases between the germline ends. The length of the CDR3 is 15 residues. CDR3 protein: CASSLGGFSNQPQHF. The CDR3 coding sequence is TGTGCCAGCAGTTTGGGAGGGTTTAGCAATCAGCCCCAGCATTTT.

The gene calls are TRBV6-5 and TRBJ1-4, with D perhaps TRBD1 (5 bases). V lost 7 bases and J 8 bases, leaving 14 bases between the germline ends. The V gene's germline CDR1 is MNHEY and CDR2 SVGAGI. The CDR3 totals 13 residues. The DNA of the CDR3 is TGTGCCAGCACGACAGTCCGCGGAGAAAAACTGTTTTTT. It encodes CASTTVRGEKLFF.

V and J are TRBV5-4 and TRBJ2-1; 13 positions match TRBD2. The trim removed 3 bases at V and 3 bases at J, leaving 3 bases unmatched. The CDR3 is made up of 16 amino acids. Germline lookup yields CDR1 SGHNT and CDR2 YYREEE (reference sequence). CDR3 DNA: TGTGCCAGCAGCTCCGGGACTAGCGGGGACTACAATGAGCAGTTCTTC. Encoded protein: CASSSGTSGDYNEQFF. The whole variable domain, filled in from reference TRBV5-4 and TRBJ2-1, reads ETGVTQSPTHLIKTRGQQVTLRCSSQSGHNTVSWYQQALGQGPQFIFQYYREEENGRGNFPPRFSGLQFPNYSSELNVNALELDDSALYLCASSSGTSGDYNEQFFGPGTRLTVL.

Points on this clone: This specimen includes other DNA sequences encoding the same CDR3. The chain joins TRBV6-5 to TRBJ1-1; 10 bases align to TRBD1. Germline trimming cut 1 base from V and 5 bases from J; bases unmatched to any gene: 4. The CDR3 runs 15 residues. Germline V gives CDR1 MNHEY, CDR2 SVGAGI. CDR3 residues: CASSYLGQGRTEAFF. The CDR3 DNA reads TGTGCCAGCAGTTACTTGGGACAGGGGCGGACTGAAGCTTTCTTT.

V gene TRBV20-1 combines with J gene TRBJ1-1; no firm D call. The germline V gene has CDR1 DFQATT and CDR2 SNEGSKA (reference sequence). Trimming removed 6 bases at V and 5 bases at J, with 10 bases between. This CDR3 is 11 amino acids long. In nucleotides, the CDR3 is TGCAGTGCGAATAGCGGGACTGAAGCTTTCTTT. It is translated as CSANSGTEAFF.

The rearrangement links TRBV14 to TRBJ2-7, with D uncertain. CDR1 is SGHDN, CDR2 FVKESK, per germline. The CDR3 is made up of 13 amino acids. V lost 3 bases, J lost 3 bases, and 9 bases lay in between. This CDR3 is CASSQRPNYEQYF. CDR3 nucleotides: TGTGCCAGCAGCCAGCGGCCTAACTACGAGCAGTACTTC.